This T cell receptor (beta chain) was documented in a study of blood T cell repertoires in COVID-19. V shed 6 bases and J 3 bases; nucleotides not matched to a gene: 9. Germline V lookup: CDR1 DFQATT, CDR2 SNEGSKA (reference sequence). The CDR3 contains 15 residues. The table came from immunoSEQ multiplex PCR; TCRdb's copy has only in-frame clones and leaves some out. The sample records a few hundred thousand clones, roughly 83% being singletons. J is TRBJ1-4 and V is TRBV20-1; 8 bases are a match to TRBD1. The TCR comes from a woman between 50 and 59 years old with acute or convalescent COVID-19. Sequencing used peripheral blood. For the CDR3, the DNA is TGCAGTGCGAGTTTTAGACAGGGGCCTAATGAAAAACTGTTTTTT. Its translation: CSASFRQGPNEKLFF.